The clone carrying this TCR beta chain was counted at least ten times. No antigen is known for it. The CDR3 sequence is 15 residues long. Trimming removed 5 bases from V and 5 bases from J; junction bases left unmatched: 10. Germline-derived CDR1 and CDR2 are KGHSH and LQKENI. This sample stems from a study of regulatory T cells in long-lasting Graves disease. Findings and limits, study-wide: Persistent patients had more shared public clonotypes (roughly 2,700) than new patients (around 1,000).

Time point indicated: newly diagnosed GD, antithyroid drugs for less than 3 months. RNA extracted from PBMCs served as the sequencing template. Graves' disease diagnosis used American Thyroid Association guidelines. Both iRepertoire HTBI primers and Arm-PCR of CDR3 regions were used to build the TCR beta libraries. TCRdb redid the calling of the multiplex PCR reads with MiXCR, one entry per CDR3 protein. The sample includes under 400,000 distinct CDR3 sequences, approximately 15% of them seen just once. These same records also appear under a second study, on T cells in Graves' hyperthyroidism and ophthalmopathy. Per that paper: HTBI primers were used for first-round RT-PCR of the TCR CDR3.

The chain carries TRBV18 and TRBJ2-5, with 8 bases identical to TRBD1. This TCR was sampled from a man aged 40-49 years with Graves disease. The material sequenced was peripheral blood mononuclear cells (PBMCs), taken at new diagnosis, from a patient treated with antithyroid drugs. The CDR3 protein is CASSVNTGGLETQYF. The DNA for the CDR3 is TGTGCCAGCTCAGTAAATACAGGGGGACTGGAGACCCAGTACTTC.